Following are 21 T cell receptor beta chains from one sample sequenced in a study of regulatory and conventional T cells in RAG deficiency. Some clones are missing from TCRdb's copy, which holds only in-frame ones; the method was immunoSEQ multiplex PCR. The top ten clones hold about 5.4% of a sample with around 30,000 clones, approximately 90% of them seen once. These data were likewise used in another study, on regulatory T cells. That paper adds: The primer mix had 52 TRBV and 13 TRBJ primers.

Source material: CD8+ T cells sorted from blood. The receptors originated from a human donor in good health.

The J gene is TRBJ1-2, the V gene TRBV19; D is uncertain. The CDR3 runs 12 residues. Between the trimmed V and J ends, which lost 3 bases and 4 bases, there was a span of 6 bases. Germline V gene sequence: CDR1 LNHDA, CDR2 SQIVND (reference sequence). The CDR3 region has the DNA TGTGCCAGTAGTATTCCAAGCTATGGCTACACCTTC. Translation: CASSIPSYGYTF.

The rearrangement links TRBV5-6 to TRBJ2-4; tentatively, D is TRBD2 (5 bases). Trimming stripped 0 bases from V and 0 bases from J, with 13 bases between. The CDR3 is 17 amino acids. Per the germline V gene, CDR1 is SGHDT and CDR2 is YYEEEE. The DNA of the CDR3 is TGTGCCAGCAGCTTGGGCCGGTCAGGACTAGCCAAAAACATTCAGTACTTC. Its protein product is CASSLGRSGLAKNIQYF.

This clone was counted a single time. The V call is TRBV30, the J call TRBJ1-1; tentative D call: TRBD1 (6 bases). This CDR3 region has 12 residues. The V and J ends lost 7 bases and 4 bases respectively, with 13 bases between them. Germline V gene lookup returns CDR1 GTSNPN and CDR2 SVGIG (reference sequence). CDR3: CASEQGGTEAFF. The CDR3 DNA reads as TGTGCCTCTGAACAAGGGGGCACTGAAGCTTTCTTT. Together with reference TRBV30 and TRBJ1-1, the CDR3 gives the full variable domain: SQTIHQWPATLVQPVGSPLSLECTVEGTSNPNLYWYRQAAGRGLQLLFYSVGIGQISSEVPQNLSASRPQDRQFILSSKKLLLSDSGFYLCASEQGGTEAFFGQGTRLTVV.

J is TRBJ2-1 and V is TRBV9; TRBD2 agrees at 9 bases. V lost 0 bases and J lost 6; bases outside the gene matches: 4. The germline gives CDR1 SGDLS, CDR2 YYNGEE. There are 15 residues in the CDR3. The CDR3 sequence: CASSVEAGGPNEQFF. The CDR3 region has the DNA TGTGCCAGCAGCGTAGAGGCGGGGGGGCCCAATGAGCAGTTCTTC.

The chain combines TRBV11-1 with TRBJ1-1; D is uncertain. The CDR3 has 12 residues. V was pared by 3 bases and J by 3 bases, with 5 bases between. Germline lookup yields CDR1 SGHAT and CDR2 FQDESV (reference sequence). In DNA form, the CDR3 reads TGTGCCAGCAGCTTCGGCGACACTGAAGCTTTCTTT. This translates into CASSFGDTEAFF.

The rearrangement uses TRBV30 and TRBJ2-3; 9 positions agree with TRBD2. J gave up 3 bases and V 1 base, and 8 bases lay outside the gene matches. Per germline, CDR1 GTSNPN and CDR2 SVGIG (reference sequence). There are 16 residues in the CDR3. CDR3 bases: TGTGCCTGGAGTGGTTTAGCGGGAGTCAGTACAGATACGCAGTATTTT. Protein sequence: CAWSGLAGVSTDTQYF. Supplemented by reference TRBV30 and TRBJ2-3, the full variable domain reads SQTIHQWPATLVQPVGSPLSLECTVEGTSNPNLYWYRQAAGRGLQLLFYSVGIGQISSEVPQNLSASRPQDRQFILSSKKLLLSDSGFYLCAWSGLAGVSTDTQYFGPGTRLTVL.

The chain is built from TRBV9 and TRBJ1-6; D possibly corresponds to TRBD1 (6 bases). The CDR3 totals 15 residues. V was shortened by 0 bases and J by 8 bases, with 12 bases between the two germline ends. CDR1 SGDLS and CDR2 YYNGEE come from the germline V gene. CDR3: CASSVDRGTDSPLHF. Here the CDR3 DNA reads TGTGCCAGCAGCGTAGATAGGGGGACGGATTCACCCCTCCACTTT.

The chain couples TRBV9 to TRBJ2-7; D not certain. CDR1 is SGDLS, CDR2 YYNGEE, per germline. This CDR3 has 12 amino acids. The V gene lost 1 base and the J gene lost 3 bases, with 5 bases spanning the gap. Here the CDR3 reads CASSVPLYEQYF. In DNA form, the CDR3 reads TGTGCCAGCAGCGTACCACTCTACGAGCAGTACTTC.

The V call is TRBV27, the J call TRBJ1-6; D unclear. Germline V gene lookup returns CDR1 MNHEY and CDR2 SMNVEV (reference sequence). V was clipped by 7 bases and J by 7 bases, with 11 bases between them. CDR3 length: 13 amino acids. The CDR3 nucleotides read TGTGCCAGCACCCTCCGGGGAAATTCACCCCTCCACTTT. This sequence encodes CASTLRGNSPLHF.

The rearrangement joins TRBV7-9 to TRBJ2-5; 10 positions agree with TRBD1. The germline V gene has CDR1 SEHNR and CDR2 FQNEAQ (reference sequence). V was pared by 5 bases and J by 4 bases, with 10 bases of the junction left unmatched. The CDR3 has 16 residues. CDR3 bases: TGTGCCAGCAGCGGGGGGACAGGGGTAGACGTAGAGACCCAGTACTTC. Its translation is CASSGGTGVDVETQYF.

The rearrangement joins TRBV27 to TRBJ2-1; D is ambiguous. The CDR3 contains 13 residues. In germline, CDR1 is MNHEY, CDR2 SMNVEV (reference sequence). Trimming pared 2 bases from V and 4 bases from J, leaving 6 bases between. As DNA, the CDR3 is TGTGCCAGCAGTTTAGGTGTATACAATGAGCAGTTCTTC. Translation gives CASSLGVYNEQFF.

This clone was observed once. The genes are TRBV19 and TRBJ2-1, with TRBD2 matching over 9 bases. Germline V gene sequence: CDR1 LNHDA, CDR2 SQIVND (reference sequence). V was pared by 3 bases and J by 5 bases, with 5 bases of the junction left unmatched. The CDR3 sequence is 15 residues long. The CDR3 is CASSMPSGTNNEQFF. CDR3 DNA: TGTGCCAGTAGTATGCCTAGCGGGACCAACAATGAGCAGTTCTTC.

V usage is TRBV27 and J usage is TRBJ2-6, with D perhaps assigned TRBD1 or TRBD2 (5 bases each). This CDR3 is 16 amino acids long. Trimming pared 6 bases from V and 0 bases from J, leaving 12 bases between. Germline CDR1 is MNHEY and CDR2 is SMNVEV (reference sequence). The CDR3 region is CASSFGAFSGANVLTF. The CDR3 DNA sequence: TGTGCCAGCAGCTTCGGGGCGTTCTCTGGGGCCAACGTCCTGACTTTC.

The CDR3 here is CAYETEPYPNEQFF. The CDR3 DNA sequence: TGTGCCTACGAAACCGAACCCTACCCCAATGAGCAGTTCTTC. The chain recombines TRBV6-1 with TRBJ2-1; no clear D. CDR3 length: 14 residues. The V and J ends lost 11 bases and 6 bases respectively, with 20 bases between them. CDR1 is MNHNS and CDR2 is SASEGT in the germline V gene.

V is TRBV5-6 and J is TRBJ1-6; no firm D call. Germline CDR1 is SGHDT and CDR2 is YYEEEE. Trimming stripped 4 bases from V and 2 bases from J, with 16 bases between. This CDR3 spans 17 amino acids. The DNA of the CDR3 is TGTGCCAGCAGCCTTTCCGGAGAGGGAACCTATAATTCACCCCTCCACTTT. Protein sequence: CASSLSGEGTYNSPLHF.

This chain connects TRBV9 to TRBJ2-7, with TRBD1 matching over 7 bases. The junction had 13 bases not matched to a gene; V was cut back by 4 bases and J by 0 bases. The V gene's germline CDR1 is SGDLS and CDR2 YYNGEE. CDR3 length: 17 amino acids. As DNA, the CDR3 is TGTGCCAGCAGCCCAAGACAGGGCTTGGCGGTCTCCTACGAGCAGTACTTC. Its translation: CASSPRQGLAVSYEQYF.

This clone was observed a few times. The chain recombines TRBV5-4 with TRBJ1-1; D gene unclear. Trimming left V 0 bases short and J 7 bases short, with 19 bases between. Per the germline V gene, CDR1 is SGHNT and CDR2 is YYREEE (reference sequence). The CDR3 is made up of 16 amino acids. CDR3 nucleotide sequence: TGTGCCAGCAGCTTGGGGCCCACTGAACTCCTAGATGAAGCTTTCTTT. Amino acids: CASSLGPTELLDEAFF.

V usage is TRBV19 and J usage is TRBJ1-1, with D tentatively TRBD1 (5 bases). The CDR3 is made up of 14 amino acids. Germline CDR1 reads LNHDA; CDR2 reads SQIVND (reference sequence). Trimming removed 5 bases at V and 1 base at J, with 11 bases between. CDR3: CASSLGTGNTEAFF. The DNA for the CDR3 is TGTGCCAGTAGTCTCGGGACGGGGAACACTGAAGCTTTCTTT.

The count of this clone is one. V gene TRBV27 combines with J gene TRBJ2-1; 9 positions agree with TRBD1. There are 16 residues in the CDR3. Losses at the gene ends were 4 bases for V and 0 bases for J; bases not matched to a gene: 4. The germline gives CDR1 MNHEY, CDR2 SMNVEV (reference sequence). CDR3 amino acids: CASSSGTGISYNEQFF. The CDR3 DNA reads TGTGCCAGCAGTTCCGGGACAGGGATCTCCTACAATGAGCAGTTCTTC.

This clone was picked up one time. The CDR3 DNA sequence: TGCAGCGTCTCGACAGGGGATCACACTGAAGCTTTCTTT. Protein: CSVSTGDHTEAFF. This chain uses TRBV29-1 with TRBJ1-1, with 8 bases fitting TRBD1. The germline V gene encodes CDR1 SQVTM and CDR2 ANQGSEA. The CDR3 spans 13 residues. Germline trimming cut 6 bases from V and 3 bases from J; bases unmatched to any gene: 6.

The rearrangement joins TRBV9 to TRBJ1-3; perhaps TRBD1 as D (5 bases). Germline assignment: CDR1 SGDLS and CDR2 YYNGEE. With 4 bases removed from V and 4 bases from J, the gap between germline ends came to 12 bases. The length of the CDR3 is 14 residues. The CDR3 coding sequence is TGTGCCAGCAGCCCGAGGGACCGAGGAAACACCATATATTTT. Its translation: CASSPRDRGNTIYF.